The 18 T cell receptor beta chains below all came from one sample that was sequenced in a study of shared clonotypes between healthy human individuals. Assay: immunoSEQ multiplex PCR; the TCRdb copy retains only in-frame clones and omits some. The data hold approximately 700,000 clones, with more than 70% observed a single time. The sample consisted of memory CD4+ T cells sorted from blood. Documented subset: CD45RA-negative fraction. These receptors were collected from a woman between 25 and 40 years old in good health.

The chain has TRBV4-1 and TRBJ2-1; 8 bases are a match to TRBD2. CDR1 and CDR2 (germline): MGHRA, YSYEKL. This CDR3 region has 17 residues. The trim removed 4 bases at V and 7 bases at J, leaving 15 bases unmatched. The CDR3 DNA is TGCGCCAGCAGCCCCCTGGCTAGCGGGCCTCTAACTAATGAGCAGTTCTTC. This translates into CASSPLASGPLTNEQFF.

The J gene is TRBJ2-7, the V gene TRBV10-3; 7 nucleotides line up with TRBD2. The CDR3 is 12 amino acids. CDR1 ENHRY and CDR2 SYGVKD come from the germline V gene. Trimming removed 6 bases from V and 1 base from J; junction bases left unmatched: 0. The CDR3 protein is CAIRGGSYEQYF. DNA of the CDR3: TGTGCCATCAGGGGGGGGTCCTACGAGCAGTACTTC.

This clone was observed once. The chain has TRBV4-1 and TRBJ2-5, with 9 positions matching TRBD2. CDR3 length: 14 amino acids. Per the germline V gene, CDR1 is MGHRA and CDR2 is YSYEKL. V lost 3 bases, J lost 5 bases, and 4 bases stayed unmatched. CDR3 bases: TGCGCCAGCAGCCAGCGGGAGGGCCTGGAGACCCAGTACTTC. It codes for CASSQREGLETQYF.

The rearrangement links TRBV2 to TRBJ2-1, with D tentatively TRBD1 or TRBD2 (6 bases each). Germline lookup yields CDR1 SNHLY and CDR2 FYNNEI. Trimming took 6 bases from V and 9 from J, leaving 12 bases between them. CDR3 length equals 12 residues. CDR3 protein: CASRKGGAEQFF. DNA of the CDR3: TGTGCCAGCAGGAAGGGGGGAGCTGAGCAGTTCTTC.

This sequence joins TRBV7-6 and TRBJ1-4; tentative D call: TRBD1 (6 bases). V shed 3 bases and J shed 4 bases, with 12 bases lying between them. CDR1 is SGHVS, CDR2 FNYEAQ, per germline. The CDR3 runs to 15 residues. The CDR3 is CASSLGGHNNEKLFF. Written as DNA, the CDR3 is TGTGCCAGCAGCTTGGGGGGACATAATAATGAAAAACTGTTTTTT.

The chain is built from TRBV19 and TRBJ2-5; 11 nucleotides align to TRBD2. The V segment lost 6 bases and the J segment 3 bases; nucleotides outside the gene matches: 6. This CDR3 is built from 15 residues. Per the germline V gene, CDR1 is LNHDA and CDR2 is SQIVND (reference sequence). DNA for the CDR3: TGTGCCAGTAGCCAACTAGCGGGAGAGGAAGAGACCCAGTACTTC. It is translated as CASSQLAGEEETQYF.

The chain links TRBV11-2 to TRBJ2-1; 9 bases match TRBD2. CDR1 and CDR2 (germline): SGHAT, FQNNGV. The trim removed 4 bases at V and 8 bases at J, leaving 9 bases unmatched. The CDR3 spans 15 residues. In nucleotides, the CDR3 is TGTGCCAGCAGCTCTCCAAGCGGGAGGTCCTATGAGCAGTTCTTC. Protein product: CASSSPSGRSYEQFF. The variable domain in full, completed from reference TRBV11-2 and TRBJ2-1, reads EAGVAQSPRYKIIEKRQSVAFWCNPISGHATLYWYQQILGQGPKLLIQFQNNGVVDDSQLPKDRFSAERLKGVDSTLKIQPAKLEDSAVYLCASSSPSGRSYEQFFGPGTRLTVL.

This clone was counted many times. The CDR3 DNA follows: TGTGCCAGCAGTTCGTCATTTGCTAGCTCCTACAATGAGCAGTTCTTC. Translated, it gives CASSSSFASSYNEQFF. This sequence joins TRBV6-5 and TRBJ2-1, with D hard to call. There are 16 residues in the CDR3. Germline V gene sequence: CDR1 MNHEY, CDR2 SVGAGI. The germline V and J ends were trimmed by 4 bases and 0 bases, with 13 bases remaining between them.

This rearrangement joins TRBV6-1 to TRBJ2-2; 12 nucleotides match TRBD2. CDR3 length: 16 residues. V shed 5 bases, J shed 5 bases, and the junction held 6 bases outside the gene matches. Germline loops: CDR1 MNHNS, CDR2 SASEGT. DNA for the CDR3: TGTGCCAGCAGTAAAGGACTAGCGGGACATACCGGGGAGCTGTTTTTT. Translated: CASSKGLAGHTGELFF.

The chain couples TRBV10-3 to TRBJ1-5, with TRBD1 as a possible D gene (5 bases). The CDR3 extends over 14 amino acids. Germline V gene lookup returns CDR1 ENHRY and CDR2 SYGVKD. V lost 10 bases and J 2 bases, leaving 15 bases between the germline ends. The CDR3 DNA sequence: TGTGCCACGTGGGGCGAAAGGGGCAATCAGCCCCAGCATTTT. This sequence encodes CATWGERGNQPQHF.

The chain carries TRBV5-1 and TRBJ1-1, with unresolved D. Germline V gene sequence: CDR1 SGHRS, CDR2 YFSETQ. CDR3 size: 14 residues. Trimming removed 3 bases at V and 1 base at J, with 10 bases between. CDR3 in DNA: TGCGCCAGCAGCTCCGCCCGAAAGAACACTGAAGCTTTCTTT. Its translation is CASSSARKNTEAFF.

This sequence joins TRBV25-1 and TRBJ2-4; D gene uncertain. The germline V gene has CDR1 MGHDK and CDR2 SYGVNS. The CDR3 has 15 residues. The ends were cut back, 3 bases at V and 4 bases at J, with 13 bases in the middle. The CDR3 is CASSDLSGSKNIQYF. CDR3 bases: TGTGCCAGCAGTGACCTCTCCGGCAGTAAAAACATTCAGTACTTC. Together with reference TRBV25-1 and TRBJ2-4, the CDR3 gives the full variable domain: EADIYQTPRYLVIGTGKKITLECSQTMGHDKMYWYQQDPGMELHLIHYSYGVNSTEKGDLSSESTVSRIRTEHFPLTLESARPSHTSQYLCASSDLSGSKNIQYFGAGTRLSVL.

J is TRBJ1-4 and V is TRBV2; the D gene is possibly TRBD1 (5 bases). The CDR3 runs 14 residues. Germline lookup yields CDR1 SNHLY and CDR2 FYNNEI. V was pared by 6 bases and J by 5 bases, with 13 bases between. DNA for the CDR3: TGTGCCAGCAGGAAGAGGGGAGGGAATGAAAAACTGTTTTTT. Encoded protein: CASRKRGGNEKLFF.

With regard to this clone: Other DNA sequences in this specimen translate into the identical CDR3. The chain couples TRBV28 to TRBJ2-7; weak D call: TRBD1 (8 bases). Germline CDR1 is MDHEN and CDR2 is SYDVKM. The CDR3 covers 15 residues. V was cut by 3 bases and J by 0 bases, with 12 bases left in between. The CDR3 loop reads CASSLSGTGSYEQYF. CDR3 nucleotides: TGTGCCAGCAGTTTGAGCGGGACAGGCTCCTACGAGCAGTACTTC.

The chain employs TRBV19 and TRBJ2-3; tentative D call: TRBD1 (5 bases). The CDR3 contains 12 residues. V lost 4 bases and J 5 bases, leaving 7 bases between the germline ends. The germline V gene has CDR1 LNHDA and CDR2 SQIVND (reference sequence). The CDR3 coding sequence is TGTGCCAGTAGTACCCAGGGAGATACGCAGTATTTT. Encoded protein: CASSTQGDTQYF.

The V and J genes are TRBV18 and TRBJ1-1; 11 bases line up with TRBD1. CDR3 size: 16 residues. Germline V gene lookup returns CDR1 KGHSH and CDR2 LQKENI. J gave up 3 bases and V 5 bases, and 8 bases lay outside the gene matches. The CDR3 protein is CASSTTGTGGDTEAFF. The CDR3, as DNA: TGTGCCAGCTCAACAACCGGGACAGGGGGGGACACTGAAGCTTTCTTT. The full variable domain, rest sourced from reference TRBV18 and TRBJ1-1, is NAGVMQNPRHLVRRRGQEARLRCSPMKGHSHVYWYRQLPEEGLKFMVYLQKENIIDESGMPKERFSAEFPKEGPSILRIQQVVRGDSAAYFCASSTTGTGGDTEAFFGQGTRLTVV.

The genes are TRBV4-1 and TRBJ2-7, with D uncertain. V lost 0 bases to trimming and J lost 3 bases, with 6 bases between them. The germline gives CDR1 MGHRA, CDR2 YSYEKL. CDR3 length: 13 residues. CDR3 DNA sequence: TGCGCCAGCAGCCAAGAGTTCTACTACGAGCAGTACTTC. It encodes CASSQEFYYEQYF.

This clone occurred a few times. This chain joins TRBV18 and TRBJ2-1, with D possibly TRBD2 on 6 matching bases. Trimming took off 3 bases at V and 9 bases at J, with 15 bases between the two ends. Germline CDR1 KGHSH, CDR2 LQKENI. CDR3 length: 14 amino acids. CDR3 in amino acids: CASSPSPTSSEQFF. For the CDR3, the DNA is TGTGCCAGCTCACCTTCACCCACTAGCAGTGAGCAGTTCTTC.